The 3 T cell receptor beta chains below all came from one sample that was sequenced in a study of blood T cell repertoires in COVID-19. Measured with immunoSEQ multiplex PCR; TCRdb has only the in-frame clones, and not every one. The table has 95,000 to 110,000 clones, 75% to 90% seen once. Sequenced sample: peripheral blood. The source of these receptors is a human donor in a cohort sampled during active or convalescent COVID-19.

The chain joins TRBV7-2 to TRBJ1-6; 10 bases map to TRBD1. The CDR3 has 15 residues. CDR1 SGHTA and CDR2 FQGNSA come from the germline V gene. Losses at the gene ends were 5 bases for V and 10 bases for J; bases not matched to a gene: 8. Here the CDR3 reads CASSLQDRGESPLHF. The DNA for the CDR3 is TGTGCCAGCAGCCTACAGGACAGGGGGGAATCACCCCTCCACTTT.

This rearrangement joins TRBV29-1 to TRBJ2-7; D not resolved. The V gene lost 6 bases and the J gene lost 6 bases, with 12 bases spanning the gap. In germline, CDR1 is SQVTM, CDR2 ANQGSEA. The CDR3 is 11 amino acids. CDR3 nucleotides: TGCAGCGTCGGAGAAGGCGGCGAGCAGTACTTC. As protein: CSVGEGGEQYF.

This clone was detected only once. The genes are TRBV5-6 and TRBJ2-7; a weak D match, TRBD1 (6 bases). Germline CDR1 SGHDT, CDR2 YYEEEE. The CDR3 is 17 amino acids. Between the trimmed V and J ends, which lost 4 bases and 4 bases, there was a span of 24 bases. The DNA for the CDR3 is TGTGCCAGCAGCCTTACCCACTGGGGGCGGCTTTGGTACGAGCAGTACTTC. Its protein is CASSLTHWGRLWYEQYF.